This is a list of T cell receptor beta chains from one sample in a study of T-cell memory formation after mild COVID-19. TCRdb called the 5' RACE reads again in MiXCR, with one record for every CDR3 protein. Of about 400,000 distinct CDR3 sequences in the sample, 20% to 25% were seen once. The specimen sequenced was PBMCs or a T cell subset sorted from them (not recorded which). These receptors originate from an adult woman who had mild COVID-19 (a few samples of this study predate the infection). Cell type and time point are not known. The CDR3 runs from the conserved cysteine through the conserved F or W. D genes are given only for firm matches. Not every row has a clone size; where given, it reads once, few, many or a size class.

j_call | v_call | d_call | clone_size | cdr3_nt | cdr3_aa
TRBJ2-5 | TRBV12-5 | TRBD2 | . | TGTGCTAGTGGTTTGGTACAGGCGGGAGCCAGGGAGACCCAGTACTTC | CASGLVQAGARETQYF
TRBJ2-7 | TRBV27 | . | few | TGTGCCAGCAGTCCGCGCCCGGGACTTGTGGCCTACGAGCAGTACTTC | CASSPRPGLVAYEQYF
TRBJ2-7 | TRBV27 | . | few | TGTGCCAGCAGTTTAGAGACAGTTTCTTCTGGGCACTACGAGCAGTACTTC | CASSLETVSSGHYEQYF
TRBJ1-5 | TRBV30 | . | few | TGTGCCTGGAGCGCCCGAGGTGGGGTGAACAATCAGCCCCAGCATTTT | CAWSARGGVNNQPQHF
TRBJ1-1 | TRBV7-3 | . | . | TGTGCCAGCAGCTTATCCGACGGCACTGAAGCTTTCTTT | CASSLSDGTEAFF
TRBJ1-1 | TRBV5-6 | . | . | TGTGCCAGCAGCTTAGGCGGGGATGATGAAGCTTTCTTT | CASSLGGDDEAFF
TRBJ2-3 | TRBV4-1 | . | . | TGCGCCAGCAGCCCAGACAGTGGAGGTAGCACAGATACGCAGTATTTT | CASSPDSGGSTDTQYF
TRBJ2-7 | TRBV4-1 | TRBD2 | . | TGCGCCAGCAGCCAAGATCCGGGAGGTTCCTACGAGCAGTACTTC | CASSQDPGGSYEQYF
TRBJ2-1 | TRBV24-1 | TRBD2 | . | TGTGCCACCACAAGCGGTGCGGGAGGGCTCCATGAGCAGTTCTTC | CATTSGAGGLHEQFF
TRBJ2-1 | TRBV29-1 | . | . | TGCAGCGTCGTCAGCAGAGTCTCCTACAATGAGCAGTTCTTC | CSVVSRVSYNEQFF
TRBJ2-1 | TRBV12-3/TRBV12-4 | . | . | TGTGCCAGCAGTCCGGCGGCCAGGGAGAATGAGCAGTTCTTC | CASSPAARENEQFF
TRBJ1-2 | TRBV9 | . | . | TGTGCCAGCAGCCCCGGGGGCCTCGGGTCTAATGGCTACACCTTC | CASSPGGLGSNGYTF